Listed below are T cell receptor beta chains from one sample, sequenced in a study. MiXCR, run by TCRdb on the 5' RACE reads, gives a single entry per CDR3 protein. The repertoire includes 40,000 to 65,000 distinct CDR3 sequences, roughly a quarter of them detected once, and roughly 3% sits in the top ten. Sequenced: tumor-infiltrating naive CD4+ T cells sorted from the breast tumor. All receptors derive from a female donor with breast cancer. The CDR3 runs from the conserved cysteine through the conserved F or W. The order of the fields is CDR3 DNA, CDR3 protein, clone size, V gene, J gene, D gene. The D gene is left open where the match is weak. Where a row states a size, it is once, few, many or the class of an expanded clone; other rows omit it.

CDR3 DNA: TGCAGTGCCGCCGTACTGGCGCAGAGGAATTCACCCCTCCACTTT; CDR3 protein: CSAAVLAQRNSPLHF; clone size: few; V gene: TRBV20-1; J gene: TRBJ1-6; D gene: -
CDR3 DNA: TGTGCCAGCAGTGAACTAGCGCTATACGAGCAGTACTTC; CDR3 protein: CASSELALYEQYF; clone size: once; V gene: TRBV2; J gene: TRBJ2-7; D gene: -
CDR3 DNA: TGCGCCAGCAGCCTGGACGGTCAAGTTCAGCCCCAGCATTTT; CDR3 protein: CASSLDGQVQPQHF; clone size: many; V gene: TRBV5-1; J gene: TRBJ1-5; D gene: -
CDR3 DNA: TGCAGCGTTTTTAGGTTTAATGAGCAGTTCTTC; CDR3 protein: CSVFRFNEQFF; clone size: -; V gene: TRBV29-1; J gene: TRBJ2-1; D gene: -
CDR3 DNA: TGCAGTGCTAGTGGGGGGGTAAGGGACGAGCAGTACTTC; CDR3 protein: CSASGGVRDEQYF; clone size: -; V gene: TRBV20-1; J gene: TRBJ2-7; D gene: TRBD2
CDR3 DNA: TGTGCCAGCAGCCCTTTGTGGCGGGGGAACACCGGGGAGCTGTTTTTT; CDR3 protein: CASSPLWRGNTGELFF; clone size: -; V gene: TRBV7-9; J gene: TRBJ2-2; D gene: -
CDR3 DNA: TGCGCCAGCAGCTTGGACGTAGGGACCAGCTATGGCTACACCTTC; CDR3 protein: CASSLDVGTSYGYTF; clone size: -; V gene: TRBV5-1; J gene: TRBJ1-2; D gene: -
CDR3 DNA: TGCGCCAGCAGCCCCGTGGGTGGGAACTATGGCTATACCTTC; CDR3 protein: CASSPVGGNYGYTF; clone size: -; V gene: TRBV4-1; J gene: TRBJ1-2; D gene: -
CDR3 DNA: TGTGCCATCAGTGAGTCAGGCCGGGGCTCTGGGGCCAACGCCCTGACTTTC; CDR3 protein: CAISESGRGSGANALTF; clone size: -; V gene: TRBV10-3; J gene: TRBJ2-6; D gene: -
CDR3 DNA: TGTGCCAGCAGCTTTGGGGACAGGGTGGCCGGGGAGCTGTTTTTT; CDR3 protein: CASSFGDRVAGELFF; clone size: -; V gene: TRBV5-4; J gene: TRBJ2-2; D gene: TRBD1
CDR3 DNA: TGTGCCAGCAGCCAAGAACTGTACAGGGGAGGCCAAGCTTTCTTT; CDR3 protein: CASSQELYRGGQAFF; clone size: -; V gene: TRBV4-2; J gene: TRBJ1-1; D gene: TRBD1
CDR3 DNA: TGTGCCAGCGGCACGGGGGATCAGCCCCAGCATTTT; CDR3 protein: CASGTGDQPQHF; clone size: -; V gene: TRBV7-2; J gene: TRBJ1-5; D gene: -
CDR3 DNA: TGTGCCAGCAGTCAAGGACAGAACTATCAGCCCCAGCATTTT; CDR3 protein: CASSQGQNYQPQHF; clone size: few; V gene: TRBV7-2; J gene: TRBJ1-5; D gene: -
CDR3 DNA: TGTGCCAGCAGTTTTTGGGGACAACCAGGGAGTAACTATGGCTACACCTTC; CDR3 protein: CASSFWGQPGSNYGYTF; clone size: few; V gene: TRBV12-3/TRBV12-4; J gene: TRBJ1-2; D gene: -
CDR3 DNA: TGTGCCAGCAATAGAGGGTCCACTAATGAAAAACTGTTTTTT; CDR3 protein: CASNRGSTNEKLFF; clone size: few; V gene: TRBV28; J gene: TRBJ1-4; D gene: -
CDR3 DNA: TGTGCCAGCAGCCCCGGCCTGACCTATGGCTACACCTTC; CDR3 protein: CASSPGLTYGYTF; clone size: few; V gene: TRBV12-3/TRBV12-4; J gene: TRBJ1-2; D gene: -
CDR3 DNA: TGCGCCAGCAGCCCACGGACAGATTATAATTCACCCCTCCACTTT; CDR3 protein: CASSPRTDYNSPLHF; clone size: -; V gene: TRBV5-1; J gene: TRBJ1-6; D gene: -
CDR3 DNA: TGTGCCAGCATAGGTGGTCGAGTGGGGCGACTAGCGGGAAAATACAATGAGCAGTTCTTC; CDR3 protein: CASIGGRVGRLAGKYNEQFF; clone size: many; V gene: TRBV27; J gene: TRBJ2-1; D gene: TRBD2
CDR3 DNA: TGCAGTGCTAGGCCTCATAGCGGGAGTGGCGGGGAGCTGTTTTTT; CDR3 protein: CSARPHSGSGGELFF; clone size: -; V gene: TRBV20-1; J gene: TRBJ2-2; D gene: TRBD2
CDR3 DNA: TGCAGTGCTCCCCCCCCCGGGAATGAGCAGTTCTTT; CDR3 protein: CSAPPPGNEQFF; clone size: -; V gene: TRBV20-1; J gene: TRBJ2-1; D gene: -
CDR3 DNA: TGCAGTGGAGGCAGGTCCGATTCCTACAATGAGCAGTTCTTC; CDR3 protein: CSGGRSDSYNEQFF; clone size: many; V gene: TRBV20-1; J gene: TRBJ2-1; D gene: -
CDR3 DNA: TGTGCCAGCAGTTCTTTGAGGATGAACACTGAAGCTTTCTTT; CDR3 protein: CASSSLRMNTEAFF; clone size: -; V gene: TRBV7-8; J gene: TRBJ1-1; D gene: -
CDR3 DNA: TGTGCCAGCAGTTACGATACAGTCTATGGCTACACCTTC; CDR3 protein: CASSYDTVYGYTF; clone size: -; V gene: TRBV6-2/TRBV6-3; J gene: TRBJ1-2; D gene: -
CDR3 DNA: TGTGCCAGCAGCTTAGCGCGGTCCCGCCTAGAGACCCAGTACTTC; CDR3 protein: CASSLARSRLETQYF; clone size: -; V gene: TRBV7-2; J gene: TRBJ2-5; D gene: -
CDR3 DNA: TGCGCCAGCAGCTTGTACAGGGGAGAGTACGAGCAGTACTTC; CDR3 protein: CASSLYRGEYEQYF; clone size: -; V gene: TRBV5-1; J gene: TRBJ2-7; D gene: TRBD1
CDR3 DNA: TGCGCCAGCAAAACTAGCGGCAGCACAGATACGCAGTATTTT; CDR3 protein: CASKTSGSTDTQYF; clone size: -; V gene: TRBV5-1; J gene: TRBJ2-3; D gene: TRBD2
CDR3 DNA: TGTGCCAGCAGTTTAGTGGGACAGGGAATTGAAGCTTTCTTT; CDR3 protein: CASSLVGQGIEAFF; clone size: medium-sized; V gene: TRBV12-3/TRBV12-4; J gene: TRBJ1-1; D gene: TRBD1
CDR3 DNA: TGTGCCAGCAGTACCGGGACCGTGGTCTCTGGGGCCAACGGCCTGACTTTC; CDR3 protein: CASSTGTVVSGANGLTF; clone size: -; V gene: TRBV5-5; J gene: TRBJ2-6; D gene: -
CDR3 DNA: TGCGCCAGCAGCTTGGAAGGGGTAAAGGGCTACACCTTC; CDR3 protein: CASSLEGVKGYTF; clone size: many; V gene: TRBV5-1; J gene: TRBJ1-2; D gene: -
CDR3 DNA: TGCGCCAGCAGCCGAGCAGGGGGCAGGCAGTTCTTC; CDR3 protein: CASSRAGGRQFF; clone size: few; V gene: TRBV4-1; J gene: TRBJ2-1; D gene: TRBD1
CDR3 DNA: TGTGCCAGCCGGGACAGCCGTTCTAACTATGGCTACACCTTC; CDR3 protein: CASRDSRSNYGYTF; clone size: -; V gene: TRBV2; J gene: TRBJ1-2; D gene: TRBD1
CDR3 DNA: TGTGCCAGCAGTCCTTCAGGGGGCGCGAGCAATCAGCCCCAGCATTTT; CDR3 protein: CASSPSGGASNQPQHF; clone size: many; V gene: TRBV6-2/TRBV6-3; J gene: TRBJ1-5; D gene: TRBD1
CDR3 DNA: TGTGCCAGCAGCCGGGCGGGGAGGGCCGAGGAGCAGTTCTTC; CDR3 protein: CASSRAGRAEEQFF; clone size: -; V gene: TRBV5-4; J gene: TRBJ2-1; D gene: TRBD2
CDR3 DNA: TGTGCCAGCAGCTTAATGGGACTAGCGGGGCCTGAGCAGTTCTTC; CDR3 protein: CASSLMGLAGPEQFF; clone size: few; V gene: TRBV7-9; J gene: TRBJ2-1; D gene: TRBD2
CDR3 DNA: TGCGCCAGCAGCCAAGGGGGGGATCCTCGGGACAGCACAGATACGCAGTATTTT; CDR3 protein: CASSQGGDPRDSTDTQYF; clone size: many; V gene: TRBV4-1; J gene: TRBJ2-3; D gene: -
CDR3 DNA: TGTGCCAGCAGCTTTGTCGGGGGAGAAAAACTGTTTTTT; CDR3 protein: CASSFVGGEKLFF; clone size: few; V gene: TRBV7-2; J gene: TRBJ1-4; D gene: -
CDR3 DNA: TGTGCCAGCAGCTTTAATGGGCCTCACTACGAGCAGTACTTC; CDR3 protein: CASSFNGPHYEQYF; clone size: -; V gene: TRBV11-3; J gene: TRBJ2-7; D gene: -
CDR3 DNA: TGTGCCAGCACCCTAGGCCAGCAGCCCCAGCATTTT; CDR3 protein: CASTLGQQPQHF; clone size: -; V gene: TRBV2; J gene: TRBJ1-5; D gene: -
CDR3 DNA: TGTGCCAGCAGCGTAGGGGTTGAGCGGGGGTCTGAGCAGTTCTTC; CDR3 protein: CASSVGVERGSEQFF; clone size: many; V gene: TRBV9; J gene: TRBJ2-1; D gene: TRBD2
CDR3 DNA: TGCAGCGTTGAGGTCGGACAGGGCCAGAACACCGGGGAGCTGTTTTTT; CDR3 protein: CSVEVGQGQNTGELFF; clone size: -; V gene: TRBV29-1; J gene: TRBJ2-2; D gene: TRBD1